A selection of T cell receptor beta chains follows, all from one sample in a study of shared clonotypes between healthy human individuals. The assay was immunoSEQ multiplex PCR, and TCRdb's table has in-frame clones only and misses some. The sample carries approximately 460,000 clones, 70% to 80% recorded once. Source material: PBMCs. Receptors were obtained from a woman aged 35 to 49 in good health. Some clones in this sample may be carry-over from other donors' samples. CDR3s include the opening cysteine and the closing phenylalanine or tryptophan. D genes are given only for firm matches. The size field is filled for only some rows; it gives once, few, many or a size class.

j_gene,d_gene,v_gene,abundance,CDR3aa,CDR3nt
TRBJ2-7,NA,TRBV9,once,CASSVGGDFSYEQYF,TGTGCCAGCAGCGTAGGAGGGGACTTCTCCTACGAGCAGTACTTC
TRBJ1-4,NA,TRBV9,NA,CASGRSWGVDMEKLFF,TGTGCCAGCGGCCGCTCGTGGGGGGTGGATATGGAAAAACTGTTTTTT
TRBJ1-2,TRBD1,TRBV7-9,few,CASSKLQGTYGYTF,TGTGCCAGCAGCAAACTACAGGGGACCTATGGCTACACCTTC
TRBJ2-7,TRBD2,TRBV6-5,NA,CASSLGSGISRGEQYF,TGTGCCAGCAGTTTGGGTAGCGGGATCTCTCGCGGCGAGCAGTACTTC
TRBJ2-7,NA,TRBV5-1,NA,CASSFGGDGAEQYF,TGCGCCAGCAGCTTCGGCGGGGACGGAGCCGAGCAGTACTTC
TRBJ2-2,TRBD2,TRBV5-4,NA,CASSLRLAGAGELFF,TGTGCCAGCAGCCTCAGACTAGCGGGAGCCGGGGAGCTGTTTTTT
TRBJ2-7,NA,TRBV2,NA,CASSEGGGPSYEQYF,TGTGCCAGCAGTGAGGGCGGGGGCCCCTCCTACGAGCAGTACTTC
TRBJ2-1,TRBD2,TRBV9,NA,CASSVAGGPGEQFF,TGTGCCAGCAGCGTCGCGGGAGGGCCCGGTGAGCAGTTCTTC
TRBJ1-2,NA,TRBV28,NA,CASSGTDPTNYGYTF,TGTGCCAGCAGTGGGACGGACCCAACTAACTATGGCTACACCTTC
TRBJ1-5,NA,TRBV14,NA,CASSLGRDQPQHF,TGTGCCAGCAGCCTAGGTAGGGACCAGCCCCAGCATTTT
TRBJ1-2,NA,TRBV18,NA,CASSPSGDGGYTF,TGTGCCAGCTCACCTTCCGGGGACGGTGGCTACACCTTC
TRBJ1-1,NA,TRBV28,NA,CASFRMNTEAFF,TGTGCCAGCTTCCGCATGAACACTGAAGCTTTCTTT
TRBJ2-7,NA,TRBV4-1,NA,CASSQAVENNEQYF,TGCGCCAGCAGCCAAGCAGTGGAGAACAACGAGCAGTACTTC
TRBJ2-3,NA,TRBV7-2,NA,CASSPGVSTDTQYF,TGTGCCAGCAGCCCGGGCGTCAGCACAGATACGCAGTATTTT
TRBJ1-1,NA,TRBV6-6,NA,CASSSSLGIGTEAFF,TGTGCCAGCAGTTCCAGCCTGGGGATAGGCACTGAAGCTTTCTTT
TRBJ2-3,NA,TRBV19,few,CASSLAITDTQYF,TGTGCCAGTAGTTTAGCGATTACAGATACGCAGTATTTT
TRBJ1-3,TRBD1,TRBV5-4,many,CASSLVGQIHTIYF,TGTGCCAGCAGCTTAGTGGGACAGATACACACCATATATTTT
TRBJ2-7,NA,TRBV28,NA,CATQVPSSYEQYF,TGTGCCACGCAGGTGCCCAGCTCCTACGAGCAGTACTTC
TRBJ2-7,TRBD2,TRBV7-8,few,CASSLERGLYEQYF,TGTGCCAGCAGCCTCGAGCGGGGTTTGTACGAGCAGTACTTC
TRBJ1-1,NA,TRBV4-2,NA,CASSHPDSLNTEAFF,TGTGCCAGCAGCCACCCTGATTCACTGAACACTGAAGCTTTCTTT
TRBJ2-7,TRBD1,TRBV11-1,NA,CASSFRDRGYEQYF,TGTGCCAGCAGCTTTAGGGACAGGGGCTACGAGCAGTACTTC
TRBJ2-5,NA,TRBV5-8,once,CASSLEGRSGMETQYF,TGTGCCAGCAGCTTGGAGGGGAGGTCTGGGATGGAGACCCAGTACTTC
TRBJ2-5,NA,TRBV7-6,NA,CATRLGAHGGVGETQYF,TGTGCCACCCGTTTGGGCGCCCACGGTGGGGTAGGAGAGACCCAGTACTTC
TRBJ1-5,NA,TRBV7-7,NA,CASTSYGTERSNQPQHF,TGTGCCAGCACCTCTTATGGGACCGAACGGAGCAATCAGCCCCAGCATTTT
TRBJ2-7,TRBD1,TRBV10-3,NA,CAISSGQGSYEQYF,TGTGCCATCAGTAGTGGACAGGGGAGCTACGAGCAGTACTTC
TRBJ2-7,NA,TRBV6-1,NA,CASSRDMLWEQYF,TGTGCCAGCAGTCGGGATATGCTATGGGAGCAGTACTTC
TRBJ2-2,NA,TRBV10-2,NA,CASSGNIASSYTGELFF,TGCGCCAGCAGCGGAAATATAGCGTCAAGTTACACCGGGGAGCTGTTTTTT
TRBJ2-1,NA,TRBV9,few,CASSPRTDTLYNEQFF,TGTGCCAGCAGCCCCAGGACGGATACCCTCTACAATGAGCAGTTCTTC
TRBJ2-3,TRBD2,TRBV10-1,NA,CASSEQGLAGAGFTDTQYF,TGCGCCAGCAGTGAGCAGGGACTAGCGGGAGCGGGGTTCACAGATACGCAGTATTTT
TRBJ1-2,NA,TRBV7-2,NA,CASSSRTGYGYTF,TGTGCCAGCAGCTCACGGACCGGCTATGGCTACACCTTC
TRBJ2-7,NA,TRBV6-5,NA,CASHRVPYEQYF,TGTGCCAGCCACAGGGTCCCCTACGAGCAGTACTTC
TRBJ2-7,NA,TRBV28,NA,CASSFGYNYEQYF,TGTGCCAGCAGTTTCGGCTATAACTACGAGCAGTACTTC
TRBJ2-1,NA,TRBV6-1,many,CASSVRTETYNEQFF,TGTGCCAGCAGTGTAAGGACAGAGACCTACAATGAGCAGTTCTTC
TRBJ2-7,TRBD2,TRBV10-3,NA,CAISDGGGYEQYF,TGTGCCATCAGTGACGGGGGGGGCTACGAGCAGTACTTC
TRBJ2-1,NA,TRBV30,NA,CAWSGGGPYNEQFF,TGTGCCTGGAGTGGTGGCGGGCCCTACAATGAGCAGTTCTTC
TRBJ1-2,NA,TRBV6-5,few,CASRNDPSHGYTF,TGTGCCAGCAGAAACGACCCCAGCCATGGCTACACCTTC
TRBJ1-1,NA,TRBV30,NA,CAWSVTLATEAFF,TGTGCCTGGAGTGTCACCCTGGCCACTGAAGCTTTCTTT
TRBJ1-3,NA,TRBV28,NA,CASSRSSGNTIYF,TGTGCCAGCAGTAGATCGTCGGGAAACACCATATATTTT
TRBJ2-7,TRBD1,TRBV7-9,NA,CASSFTGAYEQYF,TGTGCCAGCAGCTTCACAGGGGCCTACGAGCAGTACTTC
TRBJ2-5,NA,TRBV9,NA,CASSVEPSFRETQYF,TGTGCCAGCAGCGTAGAACCCAGTTTTCGAGAGACCCAGTACTTC
TRBJ2-7,TRBD2,TRBV5-1,NA,CASSLASGGNEQYF,TGCGCCAGCAGCTTGGCTAGCGGAGGGAACGAGCAGTACTTC
TRBJ2-3,TRBD2,TRBV25-1,NA,CASSEHSGSGTDTQYF,TGTGCCAGCAGTGAACATAGCGGGAGTGGGACAGATACGCAGTATTTT
TRBJ1-2,NA,TRBV27,NA,CASKRTRGAYGYTF,TGTGCCAGCAAACGAACACGGGGGGCCTATGGCTACACCTTC
TRBJ1-2,TRBD1,TRBV19,few,CASSIPGTGGVYGYTF,TGTGCCAGTAGTATACCCGGGACAGGGGGCGTCTATGGCTACACCTTC
TRBJ2-3,NA,TRBV5-4,NA,CASSPFGTQYF,TGTGCCAGCAGCCCTTTCGGCACGCAGTATTTT
TRBJ1-5,NA,TRBV7-2,NA,CASTRGGSYQPQHF,TGTGCCAGCACCAGGGGAGGGTCTTACCAGCCCCAGCATTTT
TRBJ2-3,TRBD2,TRBV30,NA,CAWRRLAGGTDTQYF,TGTGCCTGGAGGCGGCTAGCGGGAGGCACAGATACGCAGTATTTT
TRBJ2-1,NA,TRBV19,NA,CASSIDPASDEQFF,TGTGCCAGTAGTATAGATCCCGCCTCTGATGAGCAGTTCTTC
TRBJ2-2,NA,TRBV5-1,once,CASSLRHSNTGELFF,TGCGCCAGCAGCTTAAGACACTCGAACACCGGGGAGCTGTTTTTT
TRBJ2-7,TRBD1,TRBV6-1,few,CASSGGMGQGADEQYF,TGTGCCAGCAGTGGGGGTATGGGACAGGGGGCCGACGAGCAGTACTTC
TRBJ2-7,NA,TRBV12-1,NA,CASSSYEQYF,TGTGCCAGCAGCTCATACGAGCAGTACTTC
TRBJ1-2,TRBD1,TRBV28,few,CASSFLSQGGGGYTF,TGTGCCAGCAGTTTTTTGTCCCAGGGGGGCGGTGGCTACACCTTC
TRBJ2-1,TRBD2,TRBV30,NA,CAWSGGSGSYNEQFF,TGTGCCTGGAGTGGCGGTAGCGGGAGTTACAATGAGCAGTTCTTC
TRBJ1-2,NA,TRBV6-1,NA,CASKSSPNYGYTF,TGTGCCAGCAAAAGTAGTCCGAACTATGGCTACACCTTC
TRBJ2-2,NA,TRBV5-1,few,CASSLALAANTGELFF,TGCGCCAGCAGCTTGGCCCTAGCAGCGAACACCGGGGAGCTGTTTTTT
TRBJ1-5,NA,TRBV27,NA,CASSLLGGGGSIKPQHF,TGTGCCAGCAGTTTATTGGGGGGTGGGGGATCTATCAAGCCCCAGCATTTT
TRBJ2-3,NA,TRBV28,NA,CASRPTSQLPSTDTQYF,TGTGCCAGCAGGCCCACCAGTCAGCTGCCCTCCACAGATACGCAGTATTTT